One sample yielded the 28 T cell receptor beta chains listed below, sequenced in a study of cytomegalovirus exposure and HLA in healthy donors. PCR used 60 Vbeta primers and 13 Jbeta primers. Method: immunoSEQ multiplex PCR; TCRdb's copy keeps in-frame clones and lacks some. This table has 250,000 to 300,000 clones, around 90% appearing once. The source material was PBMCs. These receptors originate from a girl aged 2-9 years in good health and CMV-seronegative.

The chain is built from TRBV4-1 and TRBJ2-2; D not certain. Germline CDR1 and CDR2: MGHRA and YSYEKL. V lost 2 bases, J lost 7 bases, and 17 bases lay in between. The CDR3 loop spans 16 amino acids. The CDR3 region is CASSQFTPLRDGELFF. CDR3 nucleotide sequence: TGCGCCAGCAGCCAATTTACCCCCCTTAGAGACGGGGAGCTGTTTTTT.

The CDR3: CASSEVVSNQPQHF. Here the CDR3 DNA reads TGTGCCAGCAGTGAAGTAGTTAGCAATCAGCCCCAGCATTTT. This chain uses TRBV2 with TRBJ1-5; D ambiguous. The V gene's germline CDR1 is SNHLY and CDR2 FYNNEI. The CDR3 runs to 14 residues. Trimming took 1 base from V and 0 from J, leaving 4 bases between them.

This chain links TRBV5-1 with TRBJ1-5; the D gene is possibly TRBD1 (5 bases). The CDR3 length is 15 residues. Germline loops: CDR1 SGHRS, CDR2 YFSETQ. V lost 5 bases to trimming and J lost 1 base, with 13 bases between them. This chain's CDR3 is CASRPDMRSNQPQHF. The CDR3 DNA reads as TGCGCCAGCAGGCCGGACATGAGGAGCAATCAGCCCCAGCATTTT.

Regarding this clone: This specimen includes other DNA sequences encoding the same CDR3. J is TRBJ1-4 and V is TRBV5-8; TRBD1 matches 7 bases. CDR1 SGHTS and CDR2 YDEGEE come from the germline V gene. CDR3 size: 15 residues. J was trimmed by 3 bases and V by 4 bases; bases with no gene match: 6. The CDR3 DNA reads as TGTGCCAGCAGCCCCCGACAGGGTCCTAATGAAAAACTGTTTTTT. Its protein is CASSPRQGPNEKLFF.

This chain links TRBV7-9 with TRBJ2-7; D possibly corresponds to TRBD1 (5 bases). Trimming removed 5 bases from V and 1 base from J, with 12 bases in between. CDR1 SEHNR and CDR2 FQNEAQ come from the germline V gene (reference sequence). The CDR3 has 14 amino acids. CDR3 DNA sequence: TGTGCCAGCAGCCTAAGAGACAGTTCCTACGAGCAGTACTTC. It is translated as CASSLRDSSYEQYF.

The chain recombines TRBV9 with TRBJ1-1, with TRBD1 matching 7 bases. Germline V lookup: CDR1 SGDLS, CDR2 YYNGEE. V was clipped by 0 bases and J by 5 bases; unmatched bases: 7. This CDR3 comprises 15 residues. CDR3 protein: CASSVGEGARTEAFF. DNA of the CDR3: TGTGCCAGCAGCGTAGGCGAGGGGGCGCGTACTGAAGCTTTCTTT.

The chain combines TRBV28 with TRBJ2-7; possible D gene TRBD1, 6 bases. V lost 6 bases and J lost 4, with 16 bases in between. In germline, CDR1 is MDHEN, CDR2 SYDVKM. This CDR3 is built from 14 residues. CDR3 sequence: CASSLVQGVYEQYF. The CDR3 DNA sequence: TGTGCCAGCAGCCTCGTACAGGGAGTTTACGAGCAGTACTTC.

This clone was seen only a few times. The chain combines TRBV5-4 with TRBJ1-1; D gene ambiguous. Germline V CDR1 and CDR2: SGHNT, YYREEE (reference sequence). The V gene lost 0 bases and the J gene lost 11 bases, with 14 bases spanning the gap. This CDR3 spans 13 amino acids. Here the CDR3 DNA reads TGTGCCAGCAGCTTGGCGGCGGATGGTGGGGCTTTCTTT. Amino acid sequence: CASSLAADGGAFF.

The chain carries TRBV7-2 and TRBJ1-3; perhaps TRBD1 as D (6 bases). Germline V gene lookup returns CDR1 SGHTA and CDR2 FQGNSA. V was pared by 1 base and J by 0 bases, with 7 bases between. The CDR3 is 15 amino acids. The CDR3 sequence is CASSLGQVSGNTIYF. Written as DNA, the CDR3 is TGTGCCAGCAGCTTAGGACAGGTCTCTGGAAACACCATATATTTT.

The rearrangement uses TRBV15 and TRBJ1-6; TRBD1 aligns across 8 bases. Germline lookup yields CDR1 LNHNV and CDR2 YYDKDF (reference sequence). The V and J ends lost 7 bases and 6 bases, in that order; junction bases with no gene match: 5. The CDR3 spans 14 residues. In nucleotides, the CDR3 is TGTGCCACCACCCCGGACAGGGCTAATTCACCCCTCCACTTT. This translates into CATTPDRANSPLHF. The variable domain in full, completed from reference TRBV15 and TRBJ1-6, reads DAMVIQNPRYQVTQFGKPVTLSCSQTLNHNVMYWYQQKSSQAPKLLFHYYDKDFNNEADTPDNFQSRRPNTSFCFLDIRSPGLGDTAMYLCATTPDRANSPLHFGNGTRLTVT.

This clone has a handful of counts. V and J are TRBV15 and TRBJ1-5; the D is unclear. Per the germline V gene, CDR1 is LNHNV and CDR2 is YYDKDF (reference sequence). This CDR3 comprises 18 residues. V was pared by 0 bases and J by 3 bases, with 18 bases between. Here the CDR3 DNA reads TGTGCCACCAGCAGAGATTCCTTCGGGGAATTATTCAATCAGCCCCAGCATTTT. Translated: CATSRDSFGELFNQPQHF.

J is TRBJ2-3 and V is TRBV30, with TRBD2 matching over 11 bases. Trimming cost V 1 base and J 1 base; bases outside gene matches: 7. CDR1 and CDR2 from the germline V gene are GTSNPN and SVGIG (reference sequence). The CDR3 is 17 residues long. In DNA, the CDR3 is TGTGCCTGGAGTGGGGTAGCGGGAGGGCCAGGCACAGATACGCAGTATTTT. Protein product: CAWSGVAGGPGTDTQYF.

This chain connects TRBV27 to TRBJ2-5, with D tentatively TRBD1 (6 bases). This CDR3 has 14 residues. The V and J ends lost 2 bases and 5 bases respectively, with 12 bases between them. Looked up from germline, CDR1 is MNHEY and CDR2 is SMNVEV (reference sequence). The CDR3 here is CASSLNGGWETQYF. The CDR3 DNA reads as TGTGCCAGCAGTTTAAATGGGGGCTGGGAGACCCAGTACTTC.

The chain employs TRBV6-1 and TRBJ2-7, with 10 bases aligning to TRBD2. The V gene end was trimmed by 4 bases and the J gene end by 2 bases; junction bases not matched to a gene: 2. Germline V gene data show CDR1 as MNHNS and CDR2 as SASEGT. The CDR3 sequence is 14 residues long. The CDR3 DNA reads TGTGCCAGCAGTGCTAGCGGGGGTGCCTACGAGCAGTACTTC. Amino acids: CASSASGGAYEQYF.

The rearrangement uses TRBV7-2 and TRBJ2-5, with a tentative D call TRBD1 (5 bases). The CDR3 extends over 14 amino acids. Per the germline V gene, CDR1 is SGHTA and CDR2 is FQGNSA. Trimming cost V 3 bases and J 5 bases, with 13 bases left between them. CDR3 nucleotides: TGTGCCAGCAGCTTCGCCAGGGTTGAGGAGACCCAGTACTTC. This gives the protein CASSFARVEETQYF.

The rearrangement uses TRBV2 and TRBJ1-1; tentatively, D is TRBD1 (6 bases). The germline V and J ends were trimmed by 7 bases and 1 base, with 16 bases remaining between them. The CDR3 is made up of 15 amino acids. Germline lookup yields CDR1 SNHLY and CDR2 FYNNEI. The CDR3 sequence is CASTITGLGNTEAFF. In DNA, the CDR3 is TGTGCCAGCACGATAACAGGGCTGGGGAACACTGAAGCTTTCTTT.

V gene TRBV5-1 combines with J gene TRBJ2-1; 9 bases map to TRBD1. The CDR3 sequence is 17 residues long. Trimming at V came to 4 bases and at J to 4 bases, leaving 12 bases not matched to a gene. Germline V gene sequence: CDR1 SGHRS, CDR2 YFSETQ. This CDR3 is CASSLGPDRGIYNEQFF. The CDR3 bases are TGCGCCAGCAGCCTAGGCCCGGACAGGGGCATTTACAATGAGCAGTTCTTC.

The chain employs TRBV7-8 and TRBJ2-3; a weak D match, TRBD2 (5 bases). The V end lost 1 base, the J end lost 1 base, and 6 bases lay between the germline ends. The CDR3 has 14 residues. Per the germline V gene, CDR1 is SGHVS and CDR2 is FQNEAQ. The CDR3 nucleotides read TGTGCCAGCAGCTTAGACGGGGGCACAGATACGCAGTATTTT. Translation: CASSLDGGTDTQYF.

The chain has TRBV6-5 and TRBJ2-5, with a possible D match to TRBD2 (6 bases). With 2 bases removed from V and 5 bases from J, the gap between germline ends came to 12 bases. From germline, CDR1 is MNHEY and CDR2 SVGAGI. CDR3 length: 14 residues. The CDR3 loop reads CASSYAGRGETQYF. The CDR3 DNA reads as TGTGCCAGCAGTTACGCGGGCCGGGGGGAGACCCAGTACTTC.

The CDR3 here is CASSLDLYEQYF. CDR3 nucleotide sequence: TGTGCCAGCAGCTTGGATCTCTACGAGCAGTACTTC. This chain links TRBV5-6 with TRBJ2-7; the D is unclear. There are 12 residues in the CDR3. Trimming left V 0 bases short and J 3 bases short, with 4 bases between. Germline V lookup: CDR1 SGHDT, CDR2 YYEEEE.

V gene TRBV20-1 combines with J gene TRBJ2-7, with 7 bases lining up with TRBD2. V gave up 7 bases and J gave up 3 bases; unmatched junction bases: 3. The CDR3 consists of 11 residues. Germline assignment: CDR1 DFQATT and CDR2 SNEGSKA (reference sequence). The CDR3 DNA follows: TGCAGTGGCGGGACTAACTACGAGCAGTACTTC. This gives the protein CSGGTNYEQYF.

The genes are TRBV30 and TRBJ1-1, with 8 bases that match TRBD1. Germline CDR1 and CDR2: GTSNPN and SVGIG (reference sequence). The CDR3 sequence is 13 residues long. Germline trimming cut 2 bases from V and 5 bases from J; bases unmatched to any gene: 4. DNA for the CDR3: TGTGCCTGGAGTAACAGGGGGAATACTGAAGCTTTCTTT. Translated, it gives CAWSNRGNTEAFF.

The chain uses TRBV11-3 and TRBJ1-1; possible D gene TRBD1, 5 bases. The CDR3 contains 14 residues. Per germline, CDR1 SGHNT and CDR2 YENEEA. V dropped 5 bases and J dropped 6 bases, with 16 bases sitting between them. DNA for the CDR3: TGTGCCAGCAGCCATACAGGAACCGGACCTGAAGCTTTCTTT. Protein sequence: CASSHTGTGPEAFF.

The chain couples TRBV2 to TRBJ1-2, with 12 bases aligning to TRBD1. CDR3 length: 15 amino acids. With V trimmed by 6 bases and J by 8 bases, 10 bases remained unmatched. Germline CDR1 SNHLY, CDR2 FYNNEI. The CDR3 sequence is CASRAGTGGARGYTF. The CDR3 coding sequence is TGTGCCAGCAGAGCCGGGACAGGGGGCGCGAGGGGCTACACCTTC.

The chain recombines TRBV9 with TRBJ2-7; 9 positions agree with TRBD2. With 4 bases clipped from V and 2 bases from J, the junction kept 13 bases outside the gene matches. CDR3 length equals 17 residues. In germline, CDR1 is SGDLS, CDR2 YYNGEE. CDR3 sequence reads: CASSPLWASGDTYEQYF. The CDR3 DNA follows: TGTGCCAGCAGCCCTCTATGGGCTAGCGGGGATACCTACGAGCAGTACTTC. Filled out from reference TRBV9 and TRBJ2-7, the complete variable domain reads DSGVTQTPKHLITATGQRVTLRCSPRSGDLSVYWYQQSLDQGLQFLIQYYNGEERAKGNILERFSAQQFPDLHSELNLSSLELGDSALYFCASSPLWASGDTYEQYFGPGTRLTVT.

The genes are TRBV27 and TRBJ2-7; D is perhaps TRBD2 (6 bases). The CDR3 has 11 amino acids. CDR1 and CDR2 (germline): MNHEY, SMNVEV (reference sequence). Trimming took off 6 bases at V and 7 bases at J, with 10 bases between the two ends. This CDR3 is CASRGGLEQYF. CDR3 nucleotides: TGTGCCAGCAGAGGAGGGTTAGAGCAGTACTTC.

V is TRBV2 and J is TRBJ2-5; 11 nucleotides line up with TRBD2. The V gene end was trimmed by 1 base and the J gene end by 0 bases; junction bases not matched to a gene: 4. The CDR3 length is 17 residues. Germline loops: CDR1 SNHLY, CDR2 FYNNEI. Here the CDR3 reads CASSEELAGAYQETQYF. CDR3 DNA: TGTGCCAGCAGTGAAGAACTAGCGGGGGCTTACCAAGAGACCCAGTACTTC.

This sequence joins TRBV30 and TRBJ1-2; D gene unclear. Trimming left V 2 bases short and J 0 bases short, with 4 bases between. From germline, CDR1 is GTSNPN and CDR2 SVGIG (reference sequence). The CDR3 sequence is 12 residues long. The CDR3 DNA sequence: TGTGCCTGGAGTAGCGCTAACTATGGCTACACCTTC. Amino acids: CAWSSANYGYTF.